A selection of T cell receptor beta chains follows, all from one sample in a study of control samples from healthy donors and cancer patients. The repertoire was sequenced with immunoSEQ multiplex PCR; TCRdb's copy has only in-frame clones and lacks some. The data contain about 140,000 clones, 75% to 95% of them singletons. The sample consisted of blood. These receptors were obtained from a young man in good health. Both conserved end residues are part of each CDR3. The D gene is left open where the match is weak. Some rows have no size entry. The others give once, few or many, or a class for an expanded clone.

cdr3_nt: TGTGCCAGCAGCCGAACAACGACAGGGTATACTAATTCACCCCTCCACTTT
cdr3_aa: CASSRTTTGYTNSPLHF
clone_size: NA
v_call: TRBV27
d_call: TRBD1
j_call: TRBJ1-6

cdr3_nt: TGTGCCAGCAGTTACGGACATAGTAATGAAAAACTGTTTTTT
cdr3_aa: CASSYGHSNEKLFF
clone_size: NA
v_call: TRBV6-5
d_call: NA
j_call: TRBJ1-4

cdr3_nt: TGTGCCAGCTCACCACCGGGGGTTTCCAGGGCAGATACGCAGTATTTT
cdr3_aa: CASSPPGVSRADTQYF
clone_size: once
v_call: TRBV18
d_call: NA
j_call: TRBJ2-3

cdr3_nt: TGTGCCAGCAGCCCGGAGGGCAAGCCTCCAGATACGCAGTATTTT
cdr3_aa: CASSPEGKPPDTQYF
clone_size: NA
v_call: TRBV4-2
d_call: NA
j_call: TRBJ2-3

cdr3_nt: TGTGCCAGCAGCTTAGCTGGAAGCTATGGCTACACCTTC
cdr3_aa: CASSLAGSYGYTF
clone_size: NA
v_call: TRBV11-2
d_call: NA
j_call: TRBJ1-2

cdr3_nt: TGTGCCAGCAGTTTTGGGGGTTATCAGCCCCAGCATTTT
cdr3_aa: CASSFGGYQPQHF
clone_size: NA
v_call: TRBV12-3/TRBV12-4
d_call: NA
j_call: TRBJ1-5

cdr3_nt: TGTGCCAGCTCACCTACAGGTTTTGAAAAACTGTTTTTT
cdr3_aa: CASSPTGFEKLFF
clone_size: NA
v_call: TRBV18
d_call: NA
j_call: TRBJ1-4

cdr3_nt: TGTGCCAGCAGCTTACCGGGATCAATCTACGAGCAGTACTTC
cdr3_aa: CASSLPGSIYEQYF
clone_size: once
v_call: TRBV5-4
d_call: NA
j_call: TRBJ2-7

cdr3_nt: TGCAGCGTTGAAAAACAGAGCCACAATGAGCAGTTCTTC
cdr3_aa: CSVEKQSHNEQFF
clone_size: NA
v_call: TRBV29-1
d_call: NA
j_call: TRBJ2-1

cdr3_nt: TGTGCCAGTAGCCAACAGGGGTTGAACACTGAAGCTTTCTTT
cdr3_aa: CASSQQGLNTEAFF
clone_size: NA
v_call: TRBV19
d_call: TRBD1
j_call: TRBJ1-1

cdr3_nt: TGTGCCAGTAGCCTGAAGTCCGGGGAGCTGTTTTTT
cdr3_aa: CASSLKSGELFF
clone_size: NA
v_call: TRBV19
d_call: NA
j_call: TRBJ2-2

cdr3_nt: TGTGCCAGCAGCCTTGAGGGGGGGAGCTATGGCTACACCTTC
cdr3_aa: CASSLEGGSYGYTF
clone_size: once
v_call: TRBV6-5
d_call: NA
j_call: TRBJ1-2

cdr3_nt: TGTGCCATCAGTGAGCGGGGCCTGAACACTGAAGCTTTCTTT
cdr3_aa: CAISERGLNTEAFF
clone_size: NA
v_call: TRBV10-3
d_call: NA
j_call: TRBJ1-1

cdr3_nt: TGTGCCAGCAGCTTGTGGGAGAGGAACACTGAAGCTTTCTTT
cdr3_aa: CASSLWERNTEAFF
clone_size: NA
v_call: TRBV7-9
d_call: NA
j_call: TRBJ1-1

cdr3_nt: TGCGCCAGCAGCTTGTTCGGGGAGCTTGAAGCTTTCTTT
cdr3_aa: CASSLFGELEAFF
clone_size: NA
v_call: TRBV5-1
d_call: NA
j_call: TRBJ1-1

cdr3_nt: TGTGCCAGCACCGTGGTACGGGACGGGGAGCTGTTTTTT
cdr3_aa: CASTVVRDGELFF
clone_size: NA
v_call: TRBV11-2
d_call: NA
j_call: TRBJ2-2

cdr3_nt: TGTGCCAGCAGCTCCAGACTAGCGGGGAGCCAAGAGACCCAGTACTTC
cdr3_aa: CASSSRLAGSQETQYF
clone_size: NA
v_call: TRBV7-2
d_call: TRBD2
j_call: TRBJ2-5

cdr3_nt: TGTGCCAGCAGCAAAGAGTCGTTTGGGGACCAAGAGACCCAGTACTTC
cdr3_aa: CASSKESFGDQETQYF
clone_size: NA
v_call: TRBV5-5
d_call: NA
j_call: TRBJ2-5

cdr3_nt: TGCGCCACTCCAGTACGGGGGGGGATGCAGTACGAGCAGTACTTC
cdr3_aa: CATPVRGGMQYEQYF
clone_size: NA
v_call: TRBV23-1
d_call: TRBD2
j_call: TRBJ2-7

cdr3_nt: TGTGCCAGCAGTCCCGGACACCTTCGAGACGAGCAGTACTTC
cdr3_aa: CASSPGHLRDEQYF
clone_size: NA
v_call: TRBV27
d_call: NA
j_call: TRBJ2-7

cdr3_nt: TGTGCCAGTGCAACAGCAGCTAATGAAAAACTGTTTTTT
cdr3_aa: CASATAANEKLFF
clone_size: NA
v_call: TRBV19
d_call: NA
j_call: TRBJ1-4

cdr3_nt: TGTGCCAGCAGTGAGCGGGGTAATCAGCCCCAGCATTTT
cdr3_aa: CASSERGNQPQHF
clone_size: NA
v_call: TRBV25-1
d_call: NA
j_call: TRBJ1-5

cdr3_nt: TGTGCCAGCAGCTTTACGGACAGTTATCAGCCCCAGCATTTT
cdr3_aa: CASSFTDSYQPQHF
clone_size: NA
v_call: TRBV7-2
d_call: NA
j_call: TRBJ1-5

cdr3_nt: TGTGCCATCAGTGGTGGACAGCTAAATTCACCCCTCCACTTT
cdr3_aa: CAISGGQLNSPLHF
clone_size: NA
v_call: TRBV10-3
d_call: NA
j_call: TRBJ1-6

cdr3_nt: TGTGCCAGCACTGGACTCGGTGATACGCAGTATTTT
cdr3_aa: CASTGLGDTQYF
clone_size: NA
v_call: TRBV6-6
d_call: NA
j_call: TRBJ2-3

cdr3_nt: TGTGCCAGCAGCTCCACGTCTGAATCGAACACTGAAGCTTTCTTT
cdr3_aa: CASSSTSESNTEAFF
clone_size: NA
v_call: TRBV7-2
d_call: NA
j_call: TRBJ1-1

cdr3_nt: TGTGCCAGCAGTTACCGGGACATCTTCTACGAGCAGTACTTC
cdr3_aa: CASSYRDIFYEQYF
clone_size: NA
v_call: TRBV6-5
d_call: NA
j_call: TRBJ2-7

cdr3_nt: TGTGCCAGCAGTGGAGGGACAGCCATGAACACTGAAGCTTTCTTT
cdr3_aa: CASSGGTAMNTEAFF
clone_size: NA
v_call: TRBV11-2
d_call: TRBD1
j_call: TRBJ1-1

cdr3_nt: TGTGCCAGCAGTGACGACGGGGGGGCCTACAATGAGCAGTTCTTC
cdr3_aa: CASSDDGGAYNEQFF
clone_size: once
v_call: TRBV25-1
d_call: TRBD2
j_call: TRBJ2-1

cdr3_nt: TGTGCCACCCGATCCGGGACAGGGGCGAATAATGAAAAACTGTTTTTT
cdr3_aa: CATRSGTGANNEKLFF
clone_size: once
v_call: TRBV2
d_call: TRBD1
j_call: TRBJ1-4

cdr3_nt: TGCGCCAGCAGTGAGTCGTTTTCCAGCGGCCTTAATACGCAGTATTTT
cdr3_aa: CASSESFSSGLNTQYF
clone_size: NA
v_call: TRBV10-1
d_call: NA
j_call: TRBJ2-3

cdr3_nt: TGTGCCAGCAGTTTCGGGACTGGGACAGTATATGGCTACACCTTC
cdr3_aa: CASSFGTGTVYGYTF
clone_size: NA
v_call: TRBV28
d_call: TRBD1
j_call: TRBJ1-2

cdr3_nt: TGTGCCAGCAGCCAAGGGGGACTAGCGGGGGCCGAGACCCAGTACTTC
cdr3_aa: CASSQGGLAGAETQYF
clone_size: NA
v_call: TRBV4-2
d_call: TRBD2
j_call: TRBJ2-5

cdr3_nt: TGTGCCAGCAGGCTGGGGGGGGCGTCAGAGACCCAGTACTTC
cdr3_aa: CASRLGGASETQYF
clone_size: NA
v_call: TRBV6-5
d_call: NA
j_call: TRBJ2-5